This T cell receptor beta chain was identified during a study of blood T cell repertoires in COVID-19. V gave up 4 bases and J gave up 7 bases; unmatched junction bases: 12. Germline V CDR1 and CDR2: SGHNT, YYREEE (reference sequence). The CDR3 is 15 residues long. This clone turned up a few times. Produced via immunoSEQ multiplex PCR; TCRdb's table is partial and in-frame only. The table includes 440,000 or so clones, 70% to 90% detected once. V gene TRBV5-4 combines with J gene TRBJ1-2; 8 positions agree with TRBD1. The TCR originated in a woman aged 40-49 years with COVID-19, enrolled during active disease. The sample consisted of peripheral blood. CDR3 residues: CASSQQARGPGGYTF. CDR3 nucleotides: TGTGCCAGCAGCCAACAGGCCAGGGGGCCCGGTGGCTACACCTTC.